Presented here are 28 T cell receptor beta chains from one specimen sequenced in a study of cytomegalovirus exposure and HLA in healthy donors. PCR involved 60 Vbeta and 13 Jbeta primers. TCRdb's table, derived via immunoSEQ multiplex PCR, lists solely in-frame clones and lacks some. The table includes 130,000 or so clones, around 70% detected once. Sequences were obtained from PBMCs. These receptors all come from a woman in her forties in good health and CMV-seropositive.

This clone was seen a single time. This chain uses TRBV11-2 with TRBJ2-3; no firm D call. The CDR3 covers 15 residues. V lost 5 bases, J lost 2 bases, and 14 bases lay in between. Germline loops: CDR1 SGHAT, CDR2 FQNNGV. The CDR3: CASSPTGSNTDTQYF. CDR3 bases: TGTGCCAGCAGCCCAACCGGGTCCAACACAGATACGCAGTATTTT. Looking up the rest from reference TRBV11-2 and TRBJ2-3 gives the full variable domain: EAGVAQSPRYKIIEKRQSVAFWCNPISGHATLYWYQQILGQGPKLLIQFQNNGVVDDSQLPKDRFSAERLKGVDSTLKIQPAKLEDSAVYLCASSPTGSNTDTQYFGPGTRLTVL.

The chain links TRBV13 to TRBJ2-1, with 9 bases aligning to TRBD2. The CDR3 length is 20 residues. The trim removed 2 bases at V and 0 bases at J, leaving 14 bases unmatched. Germline V CDR1 and CDR2: PRHDT, FYEKMQ (reference sequence). CDR3 region: CASSLRSSWLAGSSYNEQFF. In DNA, the CDR3 is TGTGCCAGCAGCTTAAGGAGTTCGTGGCTAGCGGGGAGCTCCTACAATGAGCAGTTCTTC.

The rearrangement links TRBV19 to TRBJ2-1, with a tentative D call TRBD1 (6 bases). There are 14 residues in the CDR3. Deletions cut 6 bases from V and 4 bases from J, with 13 bases between. CDR1 is LNHDA, CDR2 SQIVND, per germline (reference sequence). The CDR3 spells CASRDRDKYNEQFF. The DNA of the CDR3 is TGTGCCAGTAGAGACCGGGACAAGTACAATGAGCAGTTCTTC.

The J gene is TRBJ2-3, the V gene TRBV9; 10 bases are shared with TRBD2. The length of the CDR3 is 15 residues. The J segment lost 8 bases and the V segment lost 0 bases, leaving 6 bases of the junction unmatched. Looked up from germline, CDR1 is SGDLS and CDR2 is YYNGEE. As DNA, the CDR3 is TGTGCCAGCAGCGTAGCAGGCGAGCGGGAGGGTACGCAGTATTTT. Residues: CASSVAGEREGTQYF.

V gene TRBV10-1 combines with J gene TRBJ2-7; 8 nucleotides agree with TRBD1. The J segment lost 0 bases and the V segment lost 7 bases, leaving 26 bases of the junction unmatched. Germline V gene lookup returns CDR1 WNHNN and CDR2 SYGVQD (reference sequence). The CDR3 extends over 21 amino acids. The CDR3 bases are TGCGCCAGCATAAAGACTGAACCGGGACAGGCGATCCCGTGCATCTCCTACGAGCAGTACTTC. Encoded protein: CASIKTEPGQAIPCISYEQYF.

The V gene is TRBV18, the J gene TRBJ2-1; D possibly corresponds to TRBD2 (5 bases). Germline loops: CDR1 KGHSH, CDR2 LQKENI. The CDR3 loop spans 14 amino acids. The ends were cut back, 6 bases at V and 8 bases at J, with 17 bases in the middle. The CDR3 coding sequence is TGTGCCAGCTCGTCTCCAGCAGGACTCTATGAGCAGTTCTTC. This translates into CASSSPAGLYEQFF.

The chain carries TRBV28 and TRBJ2-7; the D gene is possibly TRBD1 (6 bases). Deletions cut 8 bases from V and 1 base from J, with 12 bases between. Germline CDR1 and CDR2: MDHEN and SYDVKM. This CDR3 spans 13 amino acids. Here the CDR3 DNA reads TGTGCCAGCTCCGGGACACCATCCTACGAGCAGTACTTC. Translated, it gives CASSGTPSYEQYF.

This clone was observed a single time. The chain couples TRBV7-2 to TRBJ2-2, with D tentatively TRBD1 (6 bases). This CDR3 region has 16 residues. The V end lost 7 bases, the J end lost 4 bases, and 19 bases lay between the germline ends. Germline V lookup: CDR1 SGHTA, CDR2 FQGNSA. DNA of the CDR3: TGTGCCAGCATCTCCCAGGGACAAGTGGGCACCGGGGAGCTGTTTTTT. It codes for CASISQGQVGTGELFF.

There are a few counts of this clone. This rearrangement joins TRBV2 to TRBJ2-1, with 12 bases identical to TRBD1. In germline, CDR1 is SNHLY, CDR2 FYNNEI. The CDR3 is 15 residues long. J was trimmed by 5 bases and V by 7 bases; bases with no gene match: 6. Written as DNA, the CDR3 is TGTGCCAGCAAAACCGGGACAGGGGGCCACAATGAGCAGTTCTTC. Protein product: CASKTGTGGHNEQFF. The full variable domain, rest sourced from reference TRBV2 and TRBJ2-1, is EPEVTQTPSHQVTQMGQEVILRCVPISNHLYFYWYRQILGQKVEFLVSFYNNEISEKSEIFDDQFSVERPDGSNFTLKIRSTKLEDSAMYFCASKTGTGGHNEQFFGPGTRLTVL.

The chain has TRBV14 and TRBJ1-4, with D possibly TRBD1 on 6 matching bases. The CDR3 runs 17 residues. Deletions cut 5 bases from V and 7 bases from J, with 23 bases between. Germline-derived CDR1 and CDR2 are SGHDN and FVKESK. The DNA for the CDR3 is TGTGCCAGCAGCAAAAAGGCTTGGACAGCGAGTGCTGAAAAACTGTTTTTT. Protein sequence: CASSKKAWTASAEKLFF.

V is TRBV12-5 and J is TRBJ1-4; possibly TRBD1 for D (5 bases). This CDR3 has 11 residues. Trimming took 11 bases from V and 8 from J, leaving 12 bases between them. CDR1 and CDR2 from the germline V gene are LGHNT and FRNRAP. In DNA, the CDR3 is TGTGCTCTCCCCCGACAGGAAAAACTGTTTTTT. It translates to CALPRQEKLFF.

J is TRBJ2-5 and V is TRBV7-2; D is perhaps TRBD2 (5 bases). Per the germline V gene, CDR1 is SGHTA and CDR2 is FQGNSA. V shed 5 bases and J shed 4 bases, with 14 bases lying between them. The CDR3 is made up of 14 amino acids. CDR3 sequence: CASSPRSGIETQYF. The CDR3 DNA sequence: TGTGCCAGCAGCCCTCGATCGGGGATAGAGACCCAGTACTTC.

The rearrangement uses TRBV18 and TRBJ1-1, with a weak D call TRBD1 (6 bases). Germline-derived CDR1 and CDR2 are KGHSH and LQKENI. This CDR3 comprises 12 residues. Between the trimmed V and J ends, which lost 3 bases and 6 bases, there was a span of 8 bases. The CDR3 sequence is CASSPEGAEAFF. DNA of the CDR3: TGTGCCAGCTCACCCGAGGGGGCTGAAGCTTTCTTT.

The chain combines TRBV9 with TRBJ2-2; 9 nucleotides line up with TRBD1. Looked up from germline, CDR1 is SGDLS and CDR2 is YYNGEE. This CDR3 is built from 16 residues. The ends lost 4 bases at V and 5 bases at J; junction bases unmatched: 9. CDR3 protein: CASSSSGTGFTGELFF. Here the CDR3 DNA reads TGTGCCAGCAGCTCCTCCGGGACAGGGTTTACCGGGGAGCTGTTTTTT.

This sequence joins TRBV18 and TRBJ2-1; 10 nucleotides match TRBD1. Germline CDR1 KGHSH, CDR2 LQKENI. V shed 4 bases and J 7 bases; nucleotides not matched to a gene: 7. CDR3 size: 15 residues. CDR3 loop: CASSRLLGQGNEQFF. The CDR3 DNA is TGTGCCAGCTCACGACTTCTGGGACAGGGGAATGAGCAGTTCTTC.

This clone was seen only a few times. This chain links TRBV10-3 with TRBJ2-7, with D tentatively TRBD1 (5 bases). The CDR3 covers 11 residues. V dropped 8 bases and J dropped 6 bases, with 11 bases sitting between them. The germline V gene has CDR1 ENHRY and CDR2 SYGVKD. CDR3 sequence (DNA): TGTGCCATCGGACAAGACCTCGAGCAGTACTTC. This sequence encodes CAIGQDLEQYF.

The chain is built from TRBV7-2 and TRBJ2-1; no clear D. Germline CDR1 and CDR2: SGHTA and FQGNSA. This CDR3 region has 13 residues. V lost 5 bases and J 6 bases, leaving 11 bases between the germline ends. In DNA, the CDR3 is TGTGCCAGCAGCCCAGAACCCCGCAATGAGCAGTTCTTC. Protein product: CASSPEPRNEQFF. Full variable domain (outside the CDR3, taken from reference TRBV7-2 and TRBJ2-1): GAGVSQSPSNKVTEKGKDVELRCDPISGHTALYWYRQSLGQGLEFLIYFQGNSAPDKSGLPSDRFSAERTGGSVSTLTIQRTQQEDSAVYLCASSPEPRNEQFFGPGTRLTVL.

This clone came up a few times. The chain is built from TRBV11-1 and TRBJ2-7, with 8 bases aligning to TRBD2. V was clipped by 1 base and J by 4 bases; unmatched bases: 3. The germline V gene encodes CDR1 SGHAT and CDR2 FQDESV (reference sequence). The CDR3 runs 14 residues. This chain's CDR3 is CASSLERGGYEQYF. The CDR3 DNA sequence: TGTGCCAGCAGCTTAGAGCGCGGGGGGTACGAGCAGTACTTC.

CDR3 residues: CASSQERPSGTSGGYQETQYF. Written as DNA, the CDR3 is TGCGCCAGCAGCCAAGAAAGGCCCTCCGGGACTAGCGGGGGGTACCAAGAGACCCAGTACTTC. The chain links TRBV4-3 to TRBJ2-5; 15 positions agree with TRBD2. Trimming removed 0 bases from V and 0 bases from J; junction bases left unmatched: 11. CDR3 size: 21 residues. Germline CDR1 LGHNA, CDR2 YSLEER.

The chain couples TRBV5-1 to TRBJ1-1, with 7 bases fitting TRBD1. The CDR3 loop spans 13 amino acids. V was pared by 4 bases and J by 3 bases, with 3 bases of the junction left unmatched. The germline gives CDR1 SGHRS, CDR2 YFSETQ. The CDR3 here is CASSQGGHTEAFF. The CDR3, as DNA: TGCGCCAGCAGCCAAGGGGGCCACACTGAAGCTTTCTTT.

J is TRBJ2-7 and V is TRBV4-3; D uncertain. Germline assignment: CDR1 LGHNA and CDR2 YSLEER. Trimming took 1 base from V and 5 from J, leaving 12 bases between them. The CDR3 loop spans 14 amino acids. CDR3 loop: CASSQVTRPDEQYF. The CDR3 DNA is TGCGCCAGCAGCCAAGTGACTCGCCCAGACGAGCAGTACTTC.

This clone was counted a few times. The J gene is TRBJ2-3, the V gene TRBV30; 10 nucleotides agree with TRBD1. V lost 7 bases and J lost 1; bases outside the gene matches: 8. The V gene's germline CDR1 is GTSNPN and CDR2 SVGIG (reference sequence). The CDR3 runs 15 residues. The CDR3 region is CASLLGTGGTDTQYF. The CDR3 DNA follows: TGTGCCTCCCTTCTTGGGACAGGGGGCACAGATACGCAGTATTTT.

This clone has just one count. CDR3 protein: CASTLGQNSPLHF. Here the CDR3 DNA reads TGTGCCAGCACCCTAGGACAGAATTCACCCCTCCACTTT. J is TRBJ1-6 and V is TRBV6-5; possible D gene TRBD1, 6 bases. Trimming left V 7 bases short and J 7 bases short, with 11 bases between. The CDR3 extends over 13 amino acids. CDR1 is MNHEY, CDR2 SVGAGI, per germline.

This CDR3 reads CASSLGTTGQGGYGYTF. The CDR3 DNA sequence: TGTGCCAGCTCACTTGGGACGACGGGACAGGGCGGCTATGGCTACACCTTC. The chain recombines TRBV18 with TRBJ1-2; 9 bases line up with TRBD1. With V trimmed by 4 bases and J by 4 bases, 13 bases remained unmatched. This CDR3 has 17 amino acids. CDR1 is KGHSH and CDR2 is LQKENI in the germline V gene.

The chain carries TRBV9 and TRBJ1-2; tentative D call: TRBD1 (5 bases). V shed 0 bases and J shed 4 bases, with 16 bases lying between them. CDR1 and CDR2 (germline): SGDLS, YYNGEE. This CDR3 has 16 amino acids. CDR3: CASSVATGGGSYGYTF. CDR3 in DNA: TGTGCCAGCAGCGTAGCTACCGGCGGGGGGAGCTATGGCTACACCTTC.

The chain couples TRBV9 to TRBJ2-7, with 9 bases fitting TRBD1. The CDR3 contains 15 residues. Germline lookup yields CDR1 SGDLS and CDR2 YYNGEE. Losses at the gene ends were 4 bases for V and 4 bases for J; bases not matched to a gene: 9. The CDR3 DNA follows: TGTGCCAGCAGCATGGGGGGACAGGGCCGATACGAGCAGTACTTC. It translates to CASSMGGQGRYEQYF.

The V call is TRBV6-5, the J call TRBJ2-7; a weak D match, TRBD1 (6 bases). V was clipped by 5 bases and J by 3 bases, with 14 bases between them. The CDR3 runs to 14 residues. The germline V gene has CDR1 MNHEY and CDR2 SVGAGI. The CDR3: CASSEEQGRYEQYF. CDR3 nucleotides: TGTGCCAGCAGTGAAGAACAGGGCCGCTACGAGCAGTACTTC.

This clone was observed a few times. The V gene is TRBV6-5, the J gene TRBJ1-2; D gene uncertain. V dropped 7 bases and J dropped 2 bases, with 17 bases sitting between them. The CDR3 covers 15 residues. The V gene's germline CDR1 is MNHEY and CDR2 SVGAGI. The CDR3 DNA is TGTGCCAGCACCTACGGGTCCAAATCGAACTATGGCTACACCTTC. It is translated as CASTYGSKSNYGYTF.